The rows below give T cell receptor beta chains drawn from one sample of a study of blood T cell repertoires in COVID-19. Method: immunoSEQ multiplex PCR; TCRdb's copy keeps in-frame clones and lacks some. The table lists 210,000 or so clones, just under 85% of them singletons. Input material: peripheral blood. The receptor set was obtained from a woman between 45 and 65 years old with active or convalescent COVID-19. Each CDR3 is given with its conserved first and last residue. The D gene is left open where the match is weak. Clone size appears in some rows only: once, few, many, or a class for an expanded clone.

len: 15
abundance: NA
v_gene: TRBV5-1
j_gene: TRBJ2-1
d_gene: TRBD2
CDR3aa: CASSWIAGGNNEQFF
CDR3nt: TGCGCCAGCAGCTGGATAGCGGGAGGGAACAATGAGCAGTTCTTC

len: 14
abundance: few
v_gene: TRBV3-1/TRBV3-2
j_gene: TRBJ2-3
d_gene: NA
CDR3aa: CASSRDPGTDTQYF
CDR3nt: TGTGCCAGCAGCCGAGACCCCGGGACAGATACGCAGTATTTT

len: 14
abundance: few
v_gene: TRBV3-1/TRBV3-2
j_gene: TRBJ2-5
d_gene: NA
CDR3aa: CASSRRSQRETQYF
CDR3nt: TGTGCCAGCAGCCGCCGATCCCAGCGCGAGACCCAGTACTTC

len: 15
abundance: NA
v_gene: TRBV6-5
j_gene: TRBJ1-2
d_gene: NA
CDR3aa: CASSYSNGQGRGYTF
CDR3nt: TGTGCCAGCAGTTACTCGAATGGGCAGGGAAGGGGCTACACCTTC

len: 16
abundance: NA
v_gene: TRBV9
j_gene: TRBJ1-6
d_gene: TRBD1
CDR3aa: CASSVGTGTYNSPLHF
CDR3nt: TGTGCCAGCAGCGTGGGGACAGGGACCTATAATTCACCCCTCCACTTT

len: 16
abundance: NA
v_gene: TRBV4-1
j_gene: TRBJ1-6
d_gene: TRBD1
CDR3aa: CASSQVGQGNNSPLHF
CDR3nt: TGCGCCAGCAGCCAAGTGGGACAGGGAAATAATTCACCCCTCCACTTT

len: 13
abundance: once
v_gene: TRBV11-1
j_gene: TRBJ2-7
d_gene: TRBD1
CDR3aa: CASSRDRVNEQYF
CDR3nt: TGTGCCAGCAGCCGGGACAGGGTCAACGAGCAGTACTTC

len: 17
abundance: NA
v_gene: TRBV19
j_gene: TRBJ1-5
d_gene: NA
CDR3aa: CASSRTGQTHSNQPQHF
CDR3nt: TGTGCCAGTAGTAGAACCGGACAAACTCATAGCAATCAGCCCCAGCATTTT

len: 13
abundance: NA
v_gene: TRBV5-1
j_gene: TRBJ1-1
d_gene: TRBD1
CDR3aa: CASSSGQGTEAFF
CDR3nt: TGCGCCAGCAGCTCGGGACAGGGGACTGAAGCTTTCTTT

len: 16
abundance: NA
v_gene: TRBV12-5
j_gene: TRBJ1-5
d_gene: NA
CDR3aa: CASGPRGGRDNQPQHF
CDR3nt: TGTGCTAGTGGTCCTCGGGGGGGGAGGGACAATCAGCCCCAGCATTTT

len: 15
abundance: NA
v_gene: TRBV18
j_gene: TRBJ2-1
d_gene: NA
CDR3aa: CASSPAVSSYNEQFF
CDR3nt: TGTGCCAGCTCACCTGCTGTTAGCTCCTACAATGAGCAGTTCTTC

len: 18
abundance: NA
v_gene: TRBV5-1
j_gene: TRBJ2-1
d_gene: TRBD2
CDR3aa: CASSKRSVGGSARNEQFF
CDR3nt: TGCGCCAGCAGCAAGCGCTCGGTAGGCGGGAGCGCGCGCAATGAGCAGTTCTTC

len: 13
abundance: NA
v_gene: TRBV10-2
j_gene: TRBJ2-7
d_gene: TRBD2
CDR3aa: CASRAGGRYEQYF
CDR3nt: TGCGCCAGCAGAGCGGGAGGGAGATACGAGCAGTACTTC

len: 12
abundance: NA
v_gene: TRBV10-2
j_gene: TRBJ1-1
d_gene: NA
CDR3aa: CASSDADREAFF
CDR3nt: TGCGCCAGCAGTGACGCGGACAGAGAAGCTTTCTTT

len: 12
abundance: NA
v_gene: TRBV24-1
j_gene: TRBJ1-5
d_gene: NA
CDR3aa: CATSDFSGAQHF
CDR3nt: TGTGCCACCAGTGATTTCTCAGGGGCTCAGCATTTT

len: 14
abundance: NA
v_gene: TRBV25-1
j_gene: TRBJ1-4
d_gene: NA
CDR3aa: CASSSTEINEKLFF
CDR3nt: TGTGCCAGCAGTTCTACAGAGATTAATGAAAAACTGTTTTTT

len: 15
abundance: few
v_gene: TRBV3-1/TRBV3-2
j_gene: TRBJ1-5
d_gene: NA
CDR3aa: CASSQVGGANQPQHF
CDR3nt: TGTGCCAGCAGCCAAGTGGGGGGGGCTAATCAGCCCCAGCATTTT

len: 14
abundance: NA
v_gene: TRBV27
j_gene: TRBJ1-5
d_gene: NA
CDR3aa: CASSVRGGEQPQHF
CDR3nt: TGTGCCAGCAGCGTTCGGGGGGGGGAACAGCCCCAGCATTTT

len: 11
abundance: NA
v_gene: TRBV6-5
j_gene: TRBJ1-2
d_gene: NA
CDR3aa: CASRGLSSYTF
CDR3nt: TGTGCCAGCAGAGGACTAAGCAGCTACACCTTC

len: 15
abundance: NA
v_gene: TRBV6-5
j_gene: TRBJ2-1
d_gene: TRBD2
CDR3aa: CASRLTSGTFNEQFF
CDR3nt: TGTGCCAGCAGACTGACTAGCGGCACGTTCAATGAGCAGTTCTTC

len: 17
abundance: once
v_gene: TRBV24-1
j_gene: TRBJ2-1
d_gene: TRBD2
CDR3aa: CATSDSAGETIYNEQFF
CDR3nt: TGTGCCACCAGTGATTCCGCGGGAGAGACCATCTACAATGAGCAGTTCTTC

len: 15
abundance: NA
v_gene: TRBV2
j_gene: TRBJ2-5
d_gene: TRBD1
CDR3aa: CASRGRTGYGETQYF
CDR3nt: TGTGCCAGCAGAGGAAGGACAGGGTATGGGGAGACCCAGTACTTC

len: 15
abundance: few
v_gene: TRBV28
j_gene: TRBJ1-6
d_gene: NA
CDR3aa: CASTPFGQGNSPLHF
CDR3nt: TGTGCCAGCACCCCTTTCGGGCAGGGAAATTCACCCCTCCACTTT

len: 15
abundance: NA
v_gene: TRBV11-2
j_gene: TRBJ1-2
d_gene: NA
CDR3aa: CASSLVAGLNYGYTF
CDR3nt: TGTGCCAGCAGCTTAGTAGCGGGGCTTAACTATGGCTACACCTTC

len: 13
abundance: NA
v_gene: TRBV6-5
j_gene: TRBJ1-2
d_gene: TRBD1
CDR3aa: CASNTQGIDGYTF
CDR3nt: TGTGCCAGCAATACACAGGGGATCGATGGCTACACCTTC

len: 12
abundance: NA
v_gene: TRBV11-2
j_gene: TRBJ2-1
d_gene: NA
CDR3aa: CASSLERGEQFF
CDR3nt: TGTGCCAGCAGCTTAGAACGGGGGGAGCAGTTCTTC

len: 19
abundance: NA
v_gene: TRBV11-2
j_gene: TRBJ2-2
d_gene: TRBD2
CDR3aa: CASSSDSGGYTINTGELFF
CDR3nt: TGTGCCAGCAGCTCCGACAGCGGGGGTTATACGATTAACACCGGGGAGCTGTTTTTT

len: 11
abundance: NA
v_gene: TRBV20-1
j_gene: TRBJ2-3
d_gene: NA
CDR3aa: CSVAPTDTQYF
CDR3nt: TGCAGCGTAGCTCCCACAGATACGCAGTATTTT

len: 14
abundance: NA
v_gene: TRBV5-5
j_gene: TRBJ1-4
d_gene: NA
CDR3aa: CASSLFVINEKLFF
CDR3nt: TGTGCCAGCAGCTTGTTCGTTATTAATGAAAAACTGTTTTTT

len: 15
abundance: NA
v_gene: TRBV5-8
j_gene: TRBJ1-2
d_gene: NA
CDR3aa: CASSYRTNVNYGYTF
CDR3nt: TGTGCCAGCAGCTACCGGACAAACGTAAACTATGGCTACACCTTC

len: 19
abundance: NA
v_gene: TRBV4-2
j_gene: TRBJ2-4
d_gene: NA
CDR3aa: CASSPLNPETLLAKNIQYF
CDR3nt: TGTGCCAGCAGCCCCCTGAATCCGGAGACTCTGCTAGCCAAAAACATTCAGTACTTC

len: 12
abundance: NA
v_gene: TRBV12-3/TRBV12-4
j_gene: TRBJ1-2
d_gene: TRBD1
CDR3aa: CASSSDRSGYTF
CDR3nt: TGTGCCAGCAGTTCGGACAGGTCAGGCTACACCTTC

len: 12
abundance: NA
v_gene: TRBV29-1
j_gene: TRBJ1-1
d_gene: NA
CDR3aa: CSVEDSFGEAFF
CDR3nt: TGCAGCGTTGAGGACTCCTTCGGTGAAGCTTTCTTT

len: 12
abundance: NA
v_gene: TRBV5-1
j_gene: TRBJ1-2
d_gene: NA
CDR3aa: CASSYETGAGTF
CDR3nt: TGCGCCAGCAGCTACGAGACCGGAGCTGGCACCTTC

len: 12
abundance: NA
v_gene: TRBV18
j_gene: TRBJ2-5
d_gene: NA
CDR3aa: CASSPGRETQYF
CDR3nt: TGTGCCAGCTCACCGGGGAGGGAGACCCAGTACTTC

len: 15
abundance: NA
v_gene: TRBV10-3
j_gene: TRBJ1-1
d_gene: TRBD1
CDR3aa: CAISKNRGEDTEAFF
CDR3nt: TGTGCCATCAGCAAAAACAGGGGGGAAGACACTGAAGCTTTCTTT

len: 14
abundance: NA
v_gene: TRBV2
j_gene: TRBJ2-5
d_gene: TRBD2
CDR3aa: CASSLAGGPGTQYF
CDR3nt: TGTGCCAGCAGTTTAGCGGGAGGGCCCGGGACCCAGTACTTC

len: 13
abundance: many
v_gene: TRBV5-1
j_gene: TRBJ1-2
d_gene: TRBD1
CDR3aa: CASSFGQVYGYTF
CDR3nt: TGCGCCAGCAGCTTTGGACAGGTCTATGGCTACACCTTC

len: 14
abundance: NA
v_gene: TRBV10-1
j_gene: TRBJ2-7
d_gene: TRBD2
CDR3aa: CASSPGGRPHEQYF
CDR3nt: TGCGCCAGCAGTCCCGGCGGGAGACCCCACGAGCAGTACTTC

len: 12
abundance: NA
v_gene: TRBV3-1/TRBV3-2
j_gene: TRBJ2-3
d_gene: NA
CDR3aa: CASSRLSNTQYF
CDR3nt: TGTGCCAGCAGCCGACTCTCGAATACGCAGTATTTT